A single sample is the source of the 17 T cell receptor beta chains below, sequenced in a study of T cell changes during pregnancy in multiple sclerosis. Profiling relied on immunoSEQ multiplex PCR, and the TCRdb table lists in-frame clones only, not all of them. The sample has approximately 40,000 clones, 85% to 95% seen once; the top ten hold 1.3%. The sample was peripheral blood. All receptors come from a female donor with multiple sclerosis, enrolled in a pregnancy study.

This clone was observed a single time. This sequence joins TRBV28 and TRBJ1-5, with a weak D call TRBD1 (6 bases). Germline assignment: CDR1 MDHEN and CDR2 SYDVKM. V lost 6 bases, J lost 5 bases, and 17 bases lay in between. This CDR3 has 15 residues. The CDR3 bases are TGTGCCAGCAGACTCGGAGGGGGAGGGGATCAGCCCCAGCATTTT. Its protein product is CASRLGGGGDQPQHF.

This chain joins TRBV19 and TRBJ2-2; 8 nucleotides line up with TRBD2. CDR3 length equals 16 residues. V trimming: 10 bases; J trimming: 1 base; junction bases outside the gene matches: 11. In germline, CDR1 is LNHDA, CDR2 SQIVND (reference sequence). The CDR3 region is CATLWQAGVNTGELFF. As DNA, the CDR3 is TGTGCCACCCTATGGCAAGCGGGAGTGAACACCGGGGAGCTGTTTTTT.

The rearrangement uses TRBV9 and TRBJ2-7, with 7 bases that match TRBD2. The germline gives CDR1 SGDLS, CDR2 YYNGEE. The CDR3 consists of 14 residues. Trimming at V came to 4 bases and at J to 6 bases, leaving 10 bases not matched to a gene. CDR3 region: CASSLWPRGGEQYF. The DNA of the CDR3 is TGTGCCAGCAGCCTTTGGCCCCGCGGGGGCGAGCAGTACTTC. Complete variable domain (other parts from reference TRBV9 and TRBJ2-7): DSGVTQTPKHLITATGQRVTLRCSPRSGDLSVYWYQQSLDQGLQFLIQYYNGEERAKGNILERFSAQQFPDLHSELNLSSLELGDSALYFCASSLWPRGGEQYFGPGTRLTVT.

This chain joins TRBV27 and TRBJ2-5; D gene ambiguous. Trimming stripped 5 bases from V and 5 bases from J, with 18 bases between. CDR3 length: 15 residues. CDR1 MNHEY and CDR2 SMNVEV come from the germline V gene (reference sequence). CDR3 sequence: CASSPYAPPRETQYF. DNA for the CDR3: TGTGCCAGCAGTCCCTACGCCCCCCCACGGGAGACCCAGTACTTC.

The table lists this clone with a few counts. The J gene is TRBJ1-2, the V gene TRBV30; D is unresolved. The CDR3 has 19 amino acids. Germline V gives CDR1 GTSNPN, CDR2 SVGIG (reference sequence). The V end was cut by 0 bases, the J end by 0 bases, with 23 bases between. The DNA of the CDR3 is TGTGCCTGGAGTGTACAATACTCCCTCCCGGCGAGATCTAACTATGGCTACACCTTC. Translated: CAWSVQYSLPARSNYGYTF.

V usage is TRBV18 and J usage is TRBJ2-6, with 9 bases lining up with TRBD1. The V segment lost 4 bases and the J segment 1 base; nucleotides outside the gene matches: 5. There are 17 residues in the CDR3. The germline gives CDR1 KGHSH, CDR2 LQKENI. CDR3 nucleotides: TGTGCCAGCTCACTTATGGACAGGGGATCTGGGGCCAACGTCCTGACTTTC. The encoded protein is CASSLMDRGSGANVLTF. The variable domain in full, completed from reference TRBV18 and TRBJ2-6, reads NAGVMQNPRHLVRRRGQEARLRCSPMKGHSHVYWYRQLPEEGLKFMVYLQKENIIDESGMPKERFSAEFPKEGPSILRIQQVVRGDSAAYFCASSLMDRGSGANVLTFGAGSRLTVL.

The chain combines TRBV5-6 with TRBJ2-6; D remains ambiguous. From germline, CDR1 is SGHDT and CDR2 YYEEEE. Trimming took off 2 bases at V and 0 bases at J, with 12 bases between the two ends. This CDR3 has 17 residues. The CDR3: CASSFILRNSGANVLTF. The CDR3, as DNA: TGTGCCAGCAGCTTTATCCTCCGGAACTCTGGGGCCAACGTCCTGACTTTC.

The chain recombines TRBV7-3 with TRBJ2-3, with 10 bases lining up with TRBD2. The V gene's germline CDR1 is SGHTA and CDR2 FQGTGA. The length of the CDR3 is 16 residues. Unmatched junction bases numbered 4, after V lost 4 bases and J lost 0 bases. CDR3 protein: CASSSGTSVSTDTQYF. CDR3 sequence (DNA): TGTGCCAGCAGCTCCGGGACTAGCGTGAGCACAGATACGCAGTATTTT.

The rearrangement links TRBV19 to TRBJ1-5, with D perhaps TRBD1 (6 bases). The ends were cut back, 3 bases at V and 6 bases at J, with 18 bases in the middle. This CDR3 spans 16 amino acids. Looked up from germline, CDR1 is LNHDA and CDR2 is SQIVND (reference sequence). CDR3 sequence reads: CASSIWAGGTSQPQHF. The CDR3 DNA sequence: TGTGCCAGTAGTATCTGGGCGGGGGGCACGAGTCAGCCCCAGCATTTT.

The V and J genes are TRBV29-1 and TRBJ2-3; a weak D match, TRBD1 (5 bases). V was pared by 4 bases and J by 5 bases, with 13 bases between. The germline CDR1 and CDR2 sequences are SQVTM and ANQGSEA. The length of the CDR3 is 13 residues. The CDR3 loop is CSVGGFVGDTQYF. Here the CDR3 DNA reads TGCAGCGTTGGGGGCTTTGTGGGAGATACGCAGTATTTT.

The chain joins TRBV14 to TRBJ2-7, with TRBD1 as a possible D gene (8 bases). Trimming removed 4 bases from V and 3 bases from J, with 16 bases in between. The CDR3 length is 15 residues. CDR1 is SGHDN and CDR2 is FVKESK in the germline V gene. The CDR3 DNA reads as TGTGCCAGCAGCCGGAAACAGGGGGACTACTACGAGCAGTACTTC. The encoded protein is CASSRKQGDYYEQYF. Complete variable domain (other parts from reference TRBV14 and TRBJ2-7): EAGVTQFPSHSVIEKGQTVTLRCDPISGHDNLYWYRRVMGKEIKFLLHFVKESKQDESGMPNNRFLAERTGGTYSTLKVQPAELEDSGVYFCASSRKQGDYYEQYFGPGTRLTVT.

The chain combines TRBV6-5 with TRBJ2-7; TRBD2 aligns across 13 bases. The junction had 10 bases not matched to a gene; V was cut back by 7 bases and J by 7 bases. The V gene's germline CDR1 is MNHEY and CDR2 SVGAGI. This CDR3 has 15 amino acids. The CDR3 reads CASNQLAGGPVEQYF. The CDR3 DNA is TGTGCCAGCAACCAACTAGCGGGAGGGCCGGTTGAGCAGTACTTC.

This clone was recorded only once. This sequence joins TRBV27 and TRBJ2-4, with D uncertain. The germline V gene has CDR1 MNHEY and CDR2 SMNVEV (reference sequence). Deletions cut 3 bases from V and 1 base from J, with 13 bases between. The CDR3 has 16 residues. CDR3 loop: CASSFYGPDAKNIQYF. The CDR3 DNA reads as TGTGCCAGCAGTTTCTATGGCCCGGACGCCAAAAACATTCAGTACTTC.

This chain links TRBV4-1 with TRBJ1-2; TRBD1 is a possible D gene (5 bases). V was shortened by 4 bases and J by 2 bases, with 14 bases between the two germline ends. Germline values: CDR1 MGHRA, CDR2 YSYEKL. The CDR3 totals 15 residues. The DNA for the CDR3 is TGCGCCAGCAGCCTCATGGTCGGGGGGAACTATGGCTACACCTTC. Its translation is CASSLMVGGNYGYTF.

Here the CDR3 reads CASSPRGSEDTGELFF. CDR3 nucleotide sequence: TGTGCCAGCAGCCCCCGGGGTAGCGAGGACACCGGGGAGCTGTTTTTT. This chain uses TRBV7-9 with TRBJ2-2; D is perhaps TRBD2 (5 bases). The ends were cut back, 5 bases at V and 3 bases at J, with 16 bases in the middle. The CDR3 is made up of 16 amino acids. CDR1 is SEHNR and CDR2 is FQNEAQ in the germline V gene (reference sequence). Variable domain in full (rest from reference TRBV7-9 and TRBJ2-2): DTGVSQNPRHKITKRGQNVTFRCDPISEHNRLYWYRQTLGQGPEFLTYFQNEAQLEKSRLLSDRFSAERPKGSFSTLEIQRTEQGDSAMYLCASSPRGSEDTGELFFGEGSRLTVL.

The chain is built from TRBV6-5 and TRBJ2-1; 10 bases match TRBD2. Germline trimming cut 6 bases from V and 6 bases from J; bases unmatched to any gene: 5. This CDR3 has 14 amino acids. The germline V gene encodes CDR1 MNHEY and CDR2 SVGAGI. In DNA form, the CDR3 reads TGTGCCAGCAGGGGTAGCGGGAGGAGCAATGAGCAGTTCTTC. Its protein product is CASRGSGRSNEQFF.

The V gene is TRBV5-1, the J gene TRBJ1-2; TRBD1 agrees at 9 bases. The V segment lost 7 bases and the J segment 3 bases; nucleotides outside the gene matches: 7. The germline V gene encodes CDR1 SGHRS and CDR2 YFSETQ. The CDR3 spans 14 residues. The CDR3 loop is CASAPDRGDYGYTF. CDR3 bases: TGCGCCAGCGCACCGGACAGGGGAGACTATGGCTACACCTTC.